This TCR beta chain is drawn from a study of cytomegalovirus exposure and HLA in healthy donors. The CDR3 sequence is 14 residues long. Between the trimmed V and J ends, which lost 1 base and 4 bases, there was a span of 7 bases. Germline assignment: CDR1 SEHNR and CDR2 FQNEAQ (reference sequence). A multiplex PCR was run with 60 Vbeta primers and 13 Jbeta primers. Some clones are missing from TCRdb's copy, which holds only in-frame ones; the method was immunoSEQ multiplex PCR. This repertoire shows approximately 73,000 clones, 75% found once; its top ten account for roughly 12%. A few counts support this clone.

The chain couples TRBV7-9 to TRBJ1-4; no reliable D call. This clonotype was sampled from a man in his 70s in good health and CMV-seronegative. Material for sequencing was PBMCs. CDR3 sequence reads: CASSLGGLNEKLFF. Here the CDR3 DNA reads TGTGCCAGCAGCTTAGGAGGGCTTAATGAAAAACTGTTTTTT.